Listed here are 20 T cell receptor beta chains from one sample, sequenced in a study of chemoradiotherapy in HPV16-positive cancers. Measured with immunoSEQ multiplex PCR; TCRdb has only the in-frame clones, and not every one. In the table there are several thousand clones, around four fifths of which are singletons. The biological material was taken from a patient who underwent chemoradiotherapy. The source of these receptors is a human donor with HPV-associated anogenital cancer.

V usage is TRBV19 and J usage is TRBJ1-6; TRBD1 matches 10 bases. With 3 bases clipped from V and 9 bases from J, the junction kept 5 bases outside the gene matches. The germline V gene encodes CDR1 LNHDA and CDR2 SQIVND (reference sequence). The CDR3 runs to 15 residues. CDR3 in DNA: TGTGCCAGTAGTATTGGCCGGGACAGGGGTTCACCCCTCCACTTT. This gives the protein CASSIGRDRGSPLHF. The complete variable domain, with remaining parts taken from reference TRBV19 and TRBJ1-6, reads DGGITQSPKYLFRKEGQNVTLSCEQNLNHDAMYWYRQDPGQGLRLIYYSQIVNDFQKGDIAEGYSVSREKKESFPLTVTSAQKNPTAFYLCASSIGRDRGSPLHFGNGTRLTVT.

The CDR3 DNA follows: TGTGCCAGCAGCGGAGACAGCGGCCGGGAGACCCAGTACTTC. Translation gives CASSGDSGRETQYF. This rearrangement joins TRBV9 to TRBJ2-5; D is tentatively TRBD1 or TRBD2 (5 bases each). Per germline, CDR1 SGDLS and CDR2 YYNGEE. The CDR3 runs to 14 residues. V was shortened by 3 bases and J by 5 bases, with 14 bases between the two germline ends.

The CDR3 protein is CASSRGTEANYGYTF. The CDR3 DNA sequence: TGTGCCAGCAGCCGCGGGACAGAAGCTAACTATGGCTACACCTTC. The rearrangement links TRBV6-5 to TRBJ1-2, with TRBD1 identical over 7 bases. The CDR3 has 15 residues. V was clipped by 6 bases and J by 0 bases; unmatched bases: 7. Germline V gene sequence: CDR1 MNHEY, CDR2 SVGAGI.

The V call is TRBV19, the J call TRBJ1-1; D gene ambiguous. This CDR3 has 12 amino acids. From germline, CDR1 is LNHDA and CDR2 SQIVND (reference sequence). V lost 7 bases and J 0 bases, leaving 6 bases between the germline ends. The CDR3 loop is CASKKMNTEAFF. CDR3 nucleotides: TGTGCCAGTAAGAAAATGAACACTGAAGCTTTCTTT.

The chain couples TRBV6-5 to TRBJ1-4; 9 positions match TRBD1. CDR1 and CDR2 from the germline V gene are MNHEY and SVGAGI. V was clipped by 6 bases and J by 6 bases; unmatched bases: 8. The CDR3 totals 15 residues. The CDR3 DNA reads as TGTGCCAGCAGCCCACAGGGGGCAAGTGATGAAAAACTGTTTTTT. Encoded protein: CASSPQGASDEKLFF.

The gene calls are TRBV4-2 and TRBJ2-5; 9 bases are a match to TRBD1. The trim removed 3 bases at V and 5 bases at J, leaving 16 bases unmatched. This CDR3 is built from 18 residues. Germline CDR1 and CDR2: LGHNA and YNFKEQ. The CDR3 nucleotides are TGTGCCAGCAGCCAGCCCGAGAGGACAGGGGCTTGGGGTGAGACCCAGTACTTC. This translates into CASSQPERTGAWGETQYF.

This chain uses TRBV19 with TRBJ2-7; 12 nucleotides match TRBD1. In germline, CDR1 is LNHDA, CDR2 SQIVND (reference sequence). The V segment lost 6 bases and the J segment 4 bases; nucleotides outside the gene matches: 10. The CDR3 contains 16 residues. The CDR3 loop reads CASSNLPGQGAYEQYF. CDR3 nucleotides: TGTGCCAGTAGCAATCTACCGGGACAGGGGGCTTACGAGCAGTACTTC.

The V call is TRBV27, the J call TRBJ2-3, with 11 nucleotides matching TRBD2. The CDR3 length is 17 residues. J lost 4 bases, V lost 2 bases, and 8 bases had no gene match. CDR1 and CDR2 (germline): MNHEY, SMNVEV (reference sequence). The CDR3 loop reads CASSLTASGGSSDTQYF. CDR3 DNA sequence: TGTGCCAGCAGTTTAACGGCTAGCGGGGGGTCCTCAGATACGCAGTATTTT.

The chain employs TRBV5-1 and TRBJ1-3; tentative D call: TRBD1 (6 bases). The CDR3 length is 13 residues. V lost 4 bases and J 8 bases, leaving 13 bases between the germline ends. Germline CDR1 is SGHRS and CDR2 is YFSETQ. The CDR3 bases are TGCGCCAGCAGCCGGGGGGCAGGGGACACCATATATTTT. Its translation is CASSRGAGDTIYF.

The chain links TRBV7-2 to TRBJ1-3; D call uncertain. V gave up 5 bases and J gave up 0 bases, with 14 bases separating them. The CDR3 extends over 16 amino acids. Germline values: CDR1 SGHTA, CDR2 FQGNSA. The CDR3 region is CASSLRSEISGNTIYF. The CDR3, as DNA: TGTGCCAGCAGCCTTCGATCTGAAATCTCTGGAAACACCATATATTTT.

The CDR3 is CAWSEGIWNSPLHF. CDR3 in DNA: TGTGCCTGGAGCGAAGGGATATGGAATTCACCCCTCCACTTT. This chain uses TRBV30 with TRBJ1-6; D ambiguous. The CDR3 totals 14 residues. In germline, CDR1 is GTSNPN, CDR2 SVGIG (reference sequence). With 3 bases removed from V and 7 bases from J, the gap between germline ends came to 13 bases.

The rearrangement uses TRBV6-5 and TRBJ1-3; D not certain. Germline V gene sequence: CDR1 MNHEY, CDR2 SVGAGI. The CDR3 sequence is 13 residues long. The germline V and J ends were trimmed by 6 bases and 0 bases, with 6 bases remaining between them. This CDR3 reads CASSVSSGNTIYF. The CDR3 DNA reads as TGTGCCAGCAGCGTGAGCTCTGGAAACACCATATATTTT.

The rearrangement links TRBV6-1 to TRBJ2-5; weak D call: TRBD1 (5 bases). Per germline, CDR1 MNHNS and CDR2 SASEGT. This CDR3 comprises 16 residues. Deletions cut 3 bases from V and 4 bases from J, with 18 bases between. CDR3 in amino acids: CASSEGSVTTGETQYF. The CDR3 DNA reads as TGTGCCAGCAGTGAGGGGTCAGTCACAACAGGAGAGACCCAGTACTTC.

The chain combines TRBV4-1 with TRBJ2-7; 9 nucleotides agree with TRBD2. Germline assignment: CDR1 MGHRA and CDR2 YSYEKL. CDR3 length: 16 amino acids. The V and J ends lost 2 bases and 2 bases, in that order; junction bases with no gene match: 7. CDR3 coding DNA: TGCGCCAGCAGCCAATACGGCGCGGGGGGGACCTACGAGCAGTACTTC. This sequence encodes CASSQYGAGGTYEQYF.

This clone occurred once. This chain joins TRBV6-5 and TRBJ2-3, with D perhaps TRBD1 (5 bases). V lost 8 bases and J 2 bases, leaving 17 bases between the germline ends. The CDR3 length is 15 residues. The germline gives CDR1 MNHEY, CDR2 SVGAGI. The CDR3 DNA sequence: TGTGCCAGCCGCCCACCTGGGGCCGACACAGATACGCAGTATTTT. Residues: CASRPPGADTDTQYF.

The rearrangement uses TRBV5-6 and TRBJ2-7; possibly TRBD1 for D (5 bases). The V end lost 1 base, the J end lost 3 bases, and 11 bases lay between the germline ends. This CDR3 spans 14 amino acids. Germline values: CDR1 SGHDT, CDR2 YYEEEE. The CDR3 region is CASSLSGNNYEQYF. The CDR3 coding sequence is TGTGCCAGCAGCTTGTCAGGGAACAACTACGAGCAGTACTTC.

This chain uses TRBV7-6 with TRBJ2-7, with no clear D. This CDR3 comprises 13 residues. Trimming stripped 8 bases from V and 3 bases from J, with 14 bases between. Germline CDR1 and CDR2: SGHVS and FNYEAQ. Written as DNA, the CDR3 is TGTGCCAGCGAAAGTACCCCAAGCTACGAGCAGTACTTC. This encodes CASESTPSYEQYF.

In nucleotides, the CDR3 is TGTGCCAGCCGTCGGACAGGGTTGACCGGGGAGCTGTTTTTT. This gives the protein CASRRTGLTGELFF. The gene calls are TRBV7-6 and TRBJ2-2; 8 bases fit TRBD1. V shed 8 bases, J shed 5 bases, and the junction held 7 bases outside the gene matches. This CDR3 is 14 amino acids long. CDR1 SGHVS and CDR2 FNYEAQ come from the germline V gene.

This chain connects TRBV19 to TRBJ2-4, with 8 positions matching TRBD1. CDR3 length: 19 amino acids. Unmatched junction bases numbered 14, after V lost 3 bases and J lost 1 base. Per germline, CDR1 LNHDA and CDR2 SQIVND (reference sequence). The CDR3 reads CASSIPQGAGVSAKNIQYF. CDR3 in DNA: TGTGCCAGTAGTATCCCCCAGGGGGCTGGAGTTTCGGCCAAAAACATTCAGTACTTC.

This clone has only one observation. The rearrangement links TRBV5-6 to TRBJ1-1; no clear D. Germline CDR1 is SGHDT and CDR2 is YYEEEE. The V and J ends lost 0 bases and 3 bases respectively, with 3 bases between them. The CDR3 length is 12 residues. The CDR3 DNA reads TGTGCCAGCAGCTTGGGGGACACTGAAGCTTTCTTT. This codes for CASSLGDTEAFF.